This T cell receptor beta chain was recovered during a study of PD-1 blockade in classical Hodgkin lymphoma. From germline, CDR1 is LNHDA and CDR2 SQIVND (reference sequence). V was pared by 8 bases and J by 0 bases, with 13 bases between. The CDR3 is made up of 15 amino acids. Assay: immunoSEQ multiplex PCR; the TCRdb copy retains only in-frame clones and omits some. The sample gives approximately 100,000 clones, around 89% of which show up once; under 8% is in the top ten. The patients all showed relapse after autologous stem cell transplantation, while their brentuximab vedotin exposure varied. This clonotype was obtained from a human donor with classical Hodgkin lymphoma. The sample here was peripheral blood mononuclear cells (PBMCs), taken before the second cycle of nivolumab. This chain links TRBV19 with TRBJ2-2; possible D gene TRBD1, 5 bases. The CDR3 loop reads CASPVGAANTGELFF. As DNA, the CDR3 is TGTGCCAGTCCCGTAGGGGCAGCGAACACCGGGGAGCTGTTTTTT.